The clone carrying this TCR beta chain was counted a few times. The data are from a study of blood T cell repertoires in COVID-19. Assay used: immunoSEQ multiplex PCR; TCRdb lists only in-frame clones, some missing. The sample includes about 75,000 clones, 79% of them seen just once. The sequenced sample was peripheral blood. The sequence was obtained from a woman of 80 years or more with active or convalescent COVID-19.

The CDR3 sequence: CASSQEYSNQPQHF. In nucleotides, the CDR3 is TGTGCCAGCAGCCAAGAATATAGCAATCAGCCCCAGCATTTT. This chain uses TRBV3-1 (or the pseudogene TRBV3-2) with TRBJ1-5; no clear D. From germline, CDR1 is LGHDT and CDR2 YNNKEL (reference sequence). CDR3 length: 14 residues. Trimming took 0 bases from V and 0 from J, leaving 3 bases between them.